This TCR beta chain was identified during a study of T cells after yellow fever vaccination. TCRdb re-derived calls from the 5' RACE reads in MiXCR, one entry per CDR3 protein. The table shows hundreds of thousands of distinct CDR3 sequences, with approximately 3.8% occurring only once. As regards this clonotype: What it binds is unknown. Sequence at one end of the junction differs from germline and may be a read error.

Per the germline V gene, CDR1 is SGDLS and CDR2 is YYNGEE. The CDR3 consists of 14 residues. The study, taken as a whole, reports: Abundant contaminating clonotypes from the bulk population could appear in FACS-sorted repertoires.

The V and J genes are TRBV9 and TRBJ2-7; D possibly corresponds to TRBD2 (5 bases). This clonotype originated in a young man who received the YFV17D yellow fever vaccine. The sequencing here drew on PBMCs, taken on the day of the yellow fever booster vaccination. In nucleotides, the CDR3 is TGTGCCAGCTGCGTGCAAGGCGCAGGAGGCGAGCAGTACTTC. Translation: CASCVQGAGGEQYF.